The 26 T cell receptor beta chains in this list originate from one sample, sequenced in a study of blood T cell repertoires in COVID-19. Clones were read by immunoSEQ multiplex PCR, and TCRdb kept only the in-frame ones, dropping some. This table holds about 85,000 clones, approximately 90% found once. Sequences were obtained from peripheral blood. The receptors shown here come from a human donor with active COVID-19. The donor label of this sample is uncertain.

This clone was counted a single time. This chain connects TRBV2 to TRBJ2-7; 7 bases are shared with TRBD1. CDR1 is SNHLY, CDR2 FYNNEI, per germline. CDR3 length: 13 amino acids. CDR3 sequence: CAEGRGRVYEQYF. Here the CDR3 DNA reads TGTGCAGAAGGAAGGGGGCGCGTATACGAGCAGTACTTC.

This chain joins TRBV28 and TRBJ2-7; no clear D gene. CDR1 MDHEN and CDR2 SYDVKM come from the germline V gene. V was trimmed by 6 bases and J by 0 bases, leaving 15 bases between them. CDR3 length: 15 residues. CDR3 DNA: TGTGCCAGCAGCCTCCACCAGGATAGCTCCTACGAGCAGTACTTC. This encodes CASSLHQDSSYEQYF.

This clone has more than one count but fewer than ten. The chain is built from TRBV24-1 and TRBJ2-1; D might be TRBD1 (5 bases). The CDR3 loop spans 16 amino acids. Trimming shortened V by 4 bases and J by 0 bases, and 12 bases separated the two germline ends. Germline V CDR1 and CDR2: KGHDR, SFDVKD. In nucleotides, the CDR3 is TGTGCCACCAGTGACGCCAAGGGGAACTCCTACAATGAGCAGTTCTTC. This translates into CATSDAKGNSYNEQFF.

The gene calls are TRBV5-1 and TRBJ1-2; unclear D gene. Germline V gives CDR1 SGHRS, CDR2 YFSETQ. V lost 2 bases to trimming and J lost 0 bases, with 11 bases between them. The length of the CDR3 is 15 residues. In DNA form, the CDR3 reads TGCGCCAGCAGCTTCGGTGTCTCTACTAACTATGGCTACACCTTC. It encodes CASSFGVSTNYGYTF.

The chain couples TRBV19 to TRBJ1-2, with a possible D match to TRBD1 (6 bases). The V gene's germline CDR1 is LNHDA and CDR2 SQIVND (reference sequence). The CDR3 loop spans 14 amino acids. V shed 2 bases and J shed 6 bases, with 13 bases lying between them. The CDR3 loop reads CASSISRGLDGYTF. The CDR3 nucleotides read TGTGCCAGTAGTATATCCAGGGGTCTAGATGGCTACACCTTC.

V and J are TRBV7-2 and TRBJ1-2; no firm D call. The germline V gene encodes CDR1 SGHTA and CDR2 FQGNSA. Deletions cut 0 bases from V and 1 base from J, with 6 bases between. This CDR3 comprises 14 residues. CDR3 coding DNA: TGTGCCAGCAGCTTAGCCAGTATTAACTATGGCTACACCTTC. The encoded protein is CASSLASINYGYTF.

The chain's CDR3 is CASLGIFQGSYEQYF. The CDR3 coding sequence is TGTGCCAGCCTCGGGATCTTTCAGGGGTCCTACGAGCAGTACTTC. The chain uses TRBV27 and TRBJ2-7, with a possible D match to TRBD1 (6 bases). The CDR3 spans 15 residues. Germline V gene sequence: CDR1 MNHEY, CDR2 SMNVEV (reference sequence). The V and J ends lost 8 bases and 1 base respectively, with 18 bases between them.

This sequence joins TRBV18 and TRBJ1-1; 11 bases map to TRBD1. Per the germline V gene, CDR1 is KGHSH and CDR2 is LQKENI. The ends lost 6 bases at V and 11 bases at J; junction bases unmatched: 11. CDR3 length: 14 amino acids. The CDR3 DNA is TGTGCCAGCTCCCCTACCGGACAGGGGGCGCTTGCTTTCTTT. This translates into CASSPTGQGALAFF.

CDR3 sequence reads: CASSFMDRGHNEQYF. CDR3 bases: TGTGCCAGCAGTTTCATGGACAGGGGACACAACGAGCAGTACTTC. J is TRBJ2-7 and V is TRBV6-5; 9 positions agree with TRBD1. Germline CDR1 and CDR2: MNHEY and SVGAGI. V was clipped by 4 bases and J by 5 bases; unmatched bases: 9. The CDR3 totals 15 residues.

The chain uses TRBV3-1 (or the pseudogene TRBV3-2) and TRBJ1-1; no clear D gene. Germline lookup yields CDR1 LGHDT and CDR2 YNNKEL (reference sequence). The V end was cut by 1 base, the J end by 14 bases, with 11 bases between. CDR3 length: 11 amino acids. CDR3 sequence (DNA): TGTGCCAGCAGCCAAGCAGGCTGGTCGTTCTTT. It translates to CASSQAGWSFF.

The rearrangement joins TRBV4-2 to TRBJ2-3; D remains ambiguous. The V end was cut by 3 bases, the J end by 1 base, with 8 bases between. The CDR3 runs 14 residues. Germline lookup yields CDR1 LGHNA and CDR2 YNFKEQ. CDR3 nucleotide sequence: TGTGCCAGCAGCCAGAATACTGGCACAGATACGCAGTATTTT. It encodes CASSQNTGTDTQYF.

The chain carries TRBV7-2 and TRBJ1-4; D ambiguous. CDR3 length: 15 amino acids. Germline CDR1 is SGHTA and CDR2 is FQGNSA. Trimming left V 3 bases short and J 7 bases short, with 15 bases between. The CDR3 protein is CASSLGELGSEKLFF. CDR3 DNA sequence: TGTGCCAGCAGCTTGGGAGAACTTGGAAGTGAAAAACTGTTTTTT.

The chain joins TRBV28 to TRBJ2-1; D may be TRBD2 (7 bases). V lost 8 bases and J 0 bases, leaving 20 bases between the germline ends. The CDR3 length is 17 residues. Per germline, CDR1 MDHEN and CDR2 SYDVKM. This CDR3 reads CASAPGAGAYSYNEQFF. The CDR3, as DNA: TGTGCCAGCGCCCCCGGCGCGGGGGCCTACTCCTACAATGAGCAGTTCTTC.

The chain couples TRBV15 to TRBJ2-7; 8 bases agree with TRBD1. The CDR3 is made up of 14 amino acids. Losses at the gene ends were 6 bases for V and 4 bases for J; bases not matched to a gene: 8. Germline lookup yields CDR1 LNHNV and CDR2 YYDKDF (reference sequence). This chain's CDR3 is CATRAGTGSYEQYF. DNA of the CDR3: TGTGCCACCAGAGCCGGGACAGGCTCTTACGAGCAGTACTTC.

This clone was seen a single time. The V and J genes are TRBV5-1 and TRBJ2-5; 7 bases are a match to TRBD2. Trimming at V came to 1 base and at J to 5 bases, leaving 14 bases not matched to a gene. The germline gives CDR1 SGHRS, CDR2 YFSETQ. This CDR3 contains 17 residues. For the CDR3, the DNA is TGCGCCAGCAGCTTGCCCGGACTAGAACTCGATCCGGAGACCCAGTACTTC. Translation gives CASSLPGLELDPETQYF. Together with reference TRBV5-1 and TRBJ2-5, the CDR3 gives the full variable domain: KAGVTQTPRYLIKTRGQQVTLSCSPISGHRSVSWYQQTPGQGLQFLFEYFSETQRNKGNFPGRFSGRQFSNSRSEMNVSTLELGDSALYLCASSLPGLELDPETQYFGPGTRLLVL.

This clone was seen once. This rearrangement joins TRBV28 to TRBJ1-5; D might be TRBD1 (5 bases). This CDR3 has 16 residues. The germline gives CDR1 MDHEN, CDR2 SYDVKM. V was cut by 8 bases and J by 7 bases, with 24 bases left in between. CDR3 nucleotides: TGTGCCAGCGGTCGAGGGGACCGGGGGGAAAGACAGCCCCAGCATTTT. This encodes CASGRGDRGERQPQHF.

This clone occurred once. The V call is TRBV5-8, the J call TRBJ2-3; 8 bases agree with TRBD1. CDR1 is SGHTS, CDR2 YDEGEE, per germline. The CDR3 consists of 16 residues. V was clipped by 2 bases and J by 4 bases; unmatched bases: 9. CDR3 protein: CASSFDSGQGSDTQYF. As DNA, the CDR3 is TGTGCCAGCAGCTTCGATTCCGGACAGGGCTCAGATACGCAGTATTTT.

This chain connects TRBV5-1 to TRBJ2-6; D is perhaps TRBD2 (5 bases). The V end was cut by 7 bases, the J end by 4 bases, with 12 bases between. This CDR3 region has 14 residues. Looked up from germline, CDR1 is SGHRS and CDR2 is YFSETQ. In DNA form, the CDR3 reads TGCGCCAGCGAGTCGGGGTCCGGGGCCAACGTCCTGACTTTC. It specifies CASESGSGANVLTF.

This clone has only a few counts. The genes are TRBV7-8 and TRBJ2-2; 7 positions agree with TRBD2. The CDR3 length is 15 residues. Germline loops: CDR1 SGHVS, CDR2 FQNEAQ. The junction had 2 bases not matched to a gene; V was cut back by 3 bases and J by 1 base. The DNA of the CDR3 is TGTGCCAGCAGCTTCCAGCGGGAGAACACCGGGGAGCTGTTTTTT. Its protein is CASSFQRENTGELFF.

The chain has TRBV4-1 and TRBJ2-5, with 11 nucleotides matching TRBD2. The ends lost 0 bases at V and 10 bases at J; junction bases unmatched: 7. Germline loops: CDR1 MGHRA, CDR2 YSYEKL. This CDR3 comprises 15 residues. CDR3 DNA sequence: TGCGCCAGCAGCCAAGAAGGTAGCGGGGGGGTGAGCCAGTACTTC. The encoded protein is CASSQEGSGGVSQYF.

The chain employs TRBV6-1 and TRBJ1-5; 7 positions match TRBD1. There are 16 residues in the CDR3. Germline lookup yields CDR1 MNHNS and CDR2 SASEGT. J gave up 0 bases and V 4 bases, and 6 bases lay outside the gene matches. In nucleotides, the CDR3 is TGTGCCAGCAGTGCCAATGACAGGGTTAGCAATCAGCCCCAGCATTTT. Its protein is CASSANDRVSNQPQHF.

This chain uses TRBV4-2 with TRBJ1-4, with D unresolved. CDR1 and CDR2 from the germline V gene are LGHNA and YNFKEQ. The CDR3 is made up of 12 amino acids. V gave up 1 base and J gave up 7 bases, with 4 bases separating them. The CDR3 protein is CASSQVSEKLFF. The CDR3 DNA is TGTGCCAGCAGCCAAGTATCTGAAAAACTGTTTTTT.

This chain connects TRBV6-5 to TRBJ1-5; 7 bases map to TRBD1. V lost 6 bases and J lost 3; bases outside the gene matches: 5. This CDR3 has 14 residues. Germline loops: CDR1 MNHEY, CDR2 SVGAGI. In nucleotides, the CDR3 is TGTGCCAGCAGGACAGGGCCCTTCAATCAGCCCCAGCATTTT. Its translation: CASRTGPFNQPQHF.

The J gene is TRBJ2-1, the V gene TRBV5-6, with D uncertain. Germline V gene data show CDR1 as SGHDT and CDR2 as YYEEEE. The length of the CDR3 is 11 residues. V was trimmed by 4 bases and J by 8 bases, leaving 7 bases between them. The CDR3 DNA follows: TGTGCCAGCAGCCATCGGGATGAGCAGTTCTTC. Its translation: CASSHRDEQFF.

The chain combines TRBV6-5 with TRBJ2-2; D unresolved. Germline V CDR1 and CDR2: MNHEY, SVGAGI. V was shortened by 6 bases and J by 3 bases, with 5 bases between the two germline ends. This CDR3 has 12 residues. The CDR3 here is CASRSYTGELFF. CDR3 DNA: TGTGCCAGCAGATCATACACCGGGGAGCTGTTTTTT.

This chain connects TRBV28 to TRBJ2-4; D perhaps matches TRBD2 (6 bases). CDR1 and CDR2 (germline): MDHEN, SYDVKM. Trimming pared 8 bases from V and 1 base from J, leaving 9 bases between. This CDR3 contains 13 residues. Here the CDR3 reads CASHAGAKNIQYF. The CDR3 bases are TGTGCCAGCCATGCGGGGGCCAAAAACATTCAGTACTTC.